Listed here are 7 T cell receptor beta chains from one sample, sequenced in a study of control samples from healthy donors and cancer patients (dated by TCRdb to 2018 to 2021). The library was produced with the immunoSEQ multiplex PCR assay. This immuneACCESS table, as held by TCRdb, lists in-frame sequences with V and J called but not all clones. Of the missing ones, under half trace to an unresolved V gene in checked studies; the others have no known cause. A total of 35,000 to 45,000 clones appear in this sample, 75% to 90% of them only once. In total, the top ten clones hold 40% to 50% of the sample. Sequencing was carried out using blood. The receptors were gathered from a man aged 55 to 70 in good health.

The chain combines TRBV7-2 with TRBJ1-2, with D possibly TRBD1 on 6 matching bases. Germline-derived CDR1 and CDR2 are SGHTA and FQGNSA. The CDR3 extends over 13 amino acids. V lost 2 bases and J lost 6, with 10 bases in between. The CDR3 is CASSLTGPNGYTF. The CDR3, as DNA: TGTGCCAGCAGCTTAACAGGGCCCAATGGCTACACCTTC.

The genes are TRBV13 and TRBJ1-2; D is possibly TRBD1 (5 bases). The CDR3 covers 13 residues. Germline V lookup: CDR1 PRHDT, CDR2 FYEKMQ (reference sequence). V was trimmed by 4 bases and J by 3 bases, leaving 9 bases between them. CDR3 loop: CASSSGLDYGYTF. As DNA, the CDR3 is TGTGCCAGCAGCTCGGGACTCGACTATGGCTACACCTTC.

The CDR3 DNA reads as TGTGCCAGCAGCATTGCCCGGGGAGCTAGCGGGGGGTACGAGCAGTACTTC. This encodes CASSIARGASGGYEQYF. The V and J genes are TRBV7-9 and TRBJ2-7, with TRBD2 matching 11 bases. CDR1 is SEHNR, CDR2 FQNEAQ, per germline (reference sequence). The CDR3 length is 17 residues. The V gene end was trimmed by 5 bases and the J gene end by 4 bases; junction bases not matched to a gene: 13.

The V gene is TRBV30, the J gene TRBJ1-4, with 8 bases that match TRBD1. J lost 7 bases, V lost 5 bases, and 6 bases had no gene match. CDR3 size: 13 residues. The germline CDR1 and CDR2 sequences are GTSNPN and SVGIG (reference sequence). The CDR3 sequence: CAWSTGTGEKLFF. In DNA, the CDR3 is TGTGCCTGGTCTACCGGGACAGGTGAAAAACTGTTTTTT.

As to this clone: At one end the junction does not follow the germline gene, possibly because of a read error. The same CDR3 can be traced to other DNA sequences in this sample. The genes are TRBV6-5 and TRBJ2-1, with 10 bases fitting TRBD1. The CDR3 covers 15 residues. Germline CDR1 is MNHEY and CDR2 is SVGAGI. The CDR3, as DNA: TGCGCCAGCAGACAGGGACAGGGGCCCTACAATGAGCAGTTCTTC. Protein sequence: CASRQGQGPYNEQFF.

CDR3 nucleotides: TGTGCCAGCAGTGTACCCTTCGGGGCCGGGAGAGAGACCCAGTACTTC. Residues: CASSVPFGAGRETQYF. This rearrangement joins TRBV6-1 to TRBJ2-5; a weak D match, TRBD2 (6 bases). V lost 4 bases to trimming and J lost 4 bases, with 19 bases between them. The CDR3 runs 16 residues. The germline CDR1 and CDR2 sequences are MNHNS and SASEGT.

This sequence joins TRBV21-1 and TRBJ1-6. TRBV21-1 is annotated as a pseudogene. The CDR3 is made up of 17 amino acids. CDR3 in amino acids: CASSKVAGRGDNSPLHF. The CDR3 nucleotides are TGTGCCAGCAGCAAAGTGGCCGGCCGCGGGGATAATTCACCCCTCCACTTT.